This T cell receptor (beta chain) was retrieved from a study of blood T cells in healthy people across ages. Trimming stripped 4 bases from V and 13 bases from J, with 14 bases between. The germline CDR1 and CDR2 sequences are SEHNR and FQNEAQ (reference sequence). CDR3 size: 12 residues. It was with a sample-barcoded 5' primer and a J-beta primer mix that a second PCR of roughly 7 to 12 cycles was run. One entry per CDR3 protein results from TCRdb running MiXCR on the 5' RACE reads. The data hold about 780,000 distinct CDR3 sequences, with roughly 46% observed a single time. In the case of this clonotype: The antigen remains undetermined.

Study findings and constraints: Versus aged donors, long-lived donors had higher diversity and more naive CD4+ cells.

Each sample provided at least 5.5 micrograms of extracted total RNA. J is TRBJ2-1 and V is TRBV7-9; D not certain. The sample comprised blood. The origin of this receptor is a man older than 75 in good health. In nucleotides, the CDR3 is TGTGCCAGCAGCTCCCCACTGAACTACCAGTTCTTC. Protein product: CASSSPLNYQFF. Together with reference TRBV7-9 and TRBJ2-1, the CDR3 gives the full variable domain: DTGVSQNPRHKITKRGQNVTFRCDPISEHNRLYWYRQTLGQGPEFLTYFQNEAQLEKSRLLSDRFSAERPKGSFSTLEIQRTEQGDSAMYLCASSSPLNYQFFGPGTRLTVL.